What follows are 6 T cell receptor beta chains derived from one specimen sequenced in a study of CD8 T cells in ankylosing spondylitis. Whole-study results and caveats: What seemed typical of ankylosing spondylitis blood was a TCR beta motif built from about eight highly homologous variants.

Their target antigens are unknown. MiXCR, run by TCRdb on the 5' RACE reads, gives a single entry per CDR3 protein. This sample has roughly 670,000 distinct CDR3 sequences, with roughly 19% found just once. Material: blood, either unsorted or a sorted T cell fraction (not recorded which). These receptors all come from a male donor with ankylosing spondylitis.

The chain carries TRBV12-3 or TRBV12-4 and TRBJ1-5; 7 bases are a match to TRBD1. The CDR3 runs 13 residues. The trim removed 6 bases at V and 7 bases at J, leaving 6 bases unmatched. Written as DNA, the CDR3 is TGTGCCAGCAGGAAGCAGGGGGTACAGCCCCAGCATTTT. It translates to CASRKQGVQPQHF.

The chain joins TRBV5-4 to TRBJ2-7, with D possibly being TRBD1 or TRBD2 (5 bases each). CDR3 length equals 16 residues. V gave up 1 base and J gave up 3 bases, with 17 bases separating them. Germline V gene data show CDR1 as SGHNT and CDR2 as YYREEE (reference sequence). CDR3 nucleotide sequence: TGTGCCAGCAGCTTGCGGGACGGGACCCTCCACTACGAGCAGTACTTC. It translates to CASSLRDGTLHYEQYF.

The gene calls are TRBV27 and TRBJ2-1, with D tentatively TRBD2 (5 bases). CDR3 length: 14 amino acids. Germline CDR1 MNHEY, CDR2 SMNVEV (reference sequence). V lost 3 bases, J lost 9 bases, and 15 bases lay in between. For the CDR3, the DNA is TGTGCCAGCAGTTTGGGTAGAGGGAGTGGTGAGCAGTTCTTC. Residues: CASSLGRGSGEQFF.

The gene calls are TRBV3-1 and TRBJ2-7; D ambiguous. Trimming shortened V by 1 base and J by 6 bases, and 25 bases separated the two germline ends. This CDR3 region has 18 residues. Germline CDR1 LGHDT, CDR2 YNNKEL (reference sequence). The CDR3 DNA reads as TGTGCCAGCAGCCAAGTATCATCTGGCAGGCAAGGTGGATTCGAGCAGTACTTC. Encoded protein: CASSQVSSGRQGGFEQYF.

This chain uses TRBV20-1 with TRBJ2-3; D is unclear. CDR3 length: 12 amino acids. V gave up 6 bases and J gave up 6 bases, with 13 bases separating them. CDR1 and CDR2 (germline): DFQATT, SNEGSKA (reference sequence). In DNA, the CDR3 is TGCAGTGCCCTACCCCTTGAGGATACGCAGTATTTT. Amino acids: CSALPLEDTQYF.

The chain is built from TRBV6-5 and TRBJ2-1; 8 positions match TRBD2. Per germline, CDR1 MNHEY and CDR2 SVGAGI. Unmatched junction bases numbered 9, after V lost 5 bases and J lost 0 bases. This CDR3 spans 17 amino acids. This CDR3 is CASSNPTSENSYNEQFF. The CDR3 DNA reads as TGTGCCAGCAGTAACCCGACTAGCGAAAACTCCTACAATGAGCAGTTCTTC.